The T cell receptor beta chain under discussion was sequenced for a study of CD8+ T cells in alopecia areata. Trimming took 7 bases from V and 5 from J; bases not matched to a gene: 8. The germline V gene encodes CDR1 WSHSY and CDR2 SAAADI. The length of the CDR3 is 14 residues. The authors extracted RNA and reverse transcribed it into cDNA as the sequencing template. Clones were read by immunoSEQ multiplex PCR, and TCRdb kept only the in-frame ones, dropping some. Altogether about 56,000 clones are present, around 96% being singletons, with the ten largest covering around a quarter. The receptor was derived from a human donor with alopecia areata. The sequenced sample was CD8+ T cells sorted from blood, obtained at week 0. The V call is TRBV10-2, the J call TRBJ2-3; 8 nucleotides agree with TRBD1. The DNA for the CDR3 is TGCGCCAGCAAAGGCAGGGGGCATAAAGATACGCAGTATTTT. This sequence encodes CASKGRGHKDTQYF.